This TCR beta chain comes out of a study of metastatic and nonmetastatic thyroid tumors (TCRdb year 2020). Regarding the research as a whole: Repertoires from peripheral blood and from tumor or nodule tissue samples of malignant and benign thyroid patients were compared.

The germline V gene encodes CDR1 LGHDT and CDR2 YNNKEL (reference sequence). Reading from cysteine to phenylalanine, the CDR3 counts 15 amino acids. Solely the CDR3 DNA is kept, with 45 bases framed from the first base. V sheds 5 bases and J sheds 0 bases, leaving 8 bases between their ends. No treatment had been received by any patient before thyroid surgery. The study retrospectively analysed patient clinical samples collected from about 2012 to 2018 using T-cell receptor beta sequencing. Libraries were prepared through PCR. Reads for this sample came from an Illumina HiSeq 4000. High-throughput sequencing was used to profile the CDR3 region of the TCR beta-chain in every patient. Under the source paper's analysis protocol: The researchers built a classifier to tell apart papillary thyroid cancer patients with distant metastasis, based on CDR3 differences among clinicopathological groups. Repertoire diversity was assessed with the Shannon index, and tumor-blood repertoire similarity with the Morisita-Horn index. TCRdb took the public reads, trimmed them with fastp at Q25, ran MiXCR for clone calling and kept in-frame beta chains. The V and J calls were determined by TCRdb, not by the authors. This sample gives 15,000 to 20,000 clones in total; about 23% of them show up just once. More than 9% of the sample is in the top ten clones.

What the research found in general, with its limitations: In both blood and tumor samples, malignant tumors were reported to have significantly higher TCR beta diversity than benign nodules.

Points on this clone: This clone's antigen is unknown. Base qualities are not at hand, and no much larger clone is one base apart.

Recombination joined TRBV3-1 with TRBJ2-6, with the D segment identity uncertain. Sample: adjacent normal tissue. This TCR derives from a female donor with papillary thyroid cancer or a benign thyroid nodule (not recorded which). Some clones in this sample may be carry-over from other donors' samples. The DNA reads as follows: TGTGCCAGCAGCTACAGCTTCTCTGGGGCCAACGTCCTGACTTTC. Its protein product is CASSYSFSGANVLTF.